Listed below are T cell receptor beta chains from one sample, sequenced in a study of somatic mutations in cytotoxic T cells in rheumatoid arthritis. Measured with immunoSEQ multiplex PCR; TCRdb has only the in-frame clones, and not every one. The sample shows 12,000 to 15,000 clones, around 90% of them seen only once. Sequenced: CD4+ T cells sorted from blood. These receptors were obtained from an older man with rheumatoid arthritis. The CDR3 runs from the conserved cysteine through the conserved F or W. The order of the fields is D gene, V gene, clone size, J gene, CDR3 protein, CDR3 DNA. A D gene is named only where the DNA matches it firmly. Only part of the rows carry a size: once, few, many, or a class if the clone is expanded.

d_call: .
v_call: TRBV30
clone_size: .
j_call: TRBJ1-5
cdr3_aa: CAWSVRLFQPQHF
cdr3_nt: TGTGCCTGGAGTGTAAGACTTTTTCAGCCCCAGCATTTT

d_call: .
v_call: TRBV9
clone_size: .
j_call: TRBJ2-1
cdr3_aa: CASSITAGTNYNEQFF
cdr3_nt: TGTGCCAGCAGCATCACAGCCGGGACAAACTACAATGAGCAGTTCTTC

d_call: .
v_call: TRBV6-4
clone_size: once
j_call: TRBJ2-7
cdr3_aa: CASSDNRGKGGSRDSAGYEQYF
cdr3_nt: TGTGCCAGCAGTGACAACAGGGGGAAAGGCGGGAGCAGAGACTCCGCAGGATACGAGCAGTACTTC

d_call: TRBD1
v_call: TRBV19
clone_size: .
j_call: TRBJ2-1
cdr3_aa: CASSRRDRGNNEQFF
cdr3_nt: TGTGCCAGTAGCCGCCGGGACAGAGGAAATAATGAGCAGTTCTTC

d_call: .
v_call: TRBV10-3
clone_size: once
j_call: TRBJ2-7
cdr3_aa: CAISESIGQGKSSYEQYF
cdr3_nt: TGTGCCATCAGTGAGTCTATTGGCCAGGGAAAGAGCTCCTACGAGCAGTACTTC

d_call: TRBD1
v_call: TRBV6-1
clone_size: .
j_call: TRBJ1-1
cdr3_aa: CASSRGQGNTEAFF
cdr3_nt: TGTGCCAGCAGCCGGGGACAGGGGAACACTGAAGCTTTCTTT

d_call: TRBD2
v_call: TRBV19
clone_size: .
j_call: TRBJ2-7
cdr3_aa: CASSTRTSGFYEQYF
cdr3_nt: TGTGCCAGTAGTACCCGGACTAGCGGGTTCTACGAGCAGTACTTC

d_call: .
v_call: TRBV9
clone_size: .
j_call: TRBJ1-2
cdr3_aa: CASSVMAAAYGYTF
cdr3_nt: TGTGCCAGCAGCGTAATGGCGGCAGCCTATGGCTACACCTTC

d_call: TRBD2
v_call: TRBV5-1
clone_size: once
j_call: TRBJ2-3
cdr3_aa: CASETSGGGDTQYF
cdr3_nt: TGCGCCAGCGAGACTAGCGGGGGAGGAGATACGCAGTATTTT

d_call: .
v_call: TRBV6-5
clone_size: once
j_call: TRBJ1-2
cdr3_aa: CASSYSKAGSYGYTF
cdr3_nt: TGTGCCAGCAGTTACTCGAAGGCAGGATCCTATGGCTACACCTTC

d_call: TRBD2
v_call: TRBV4-1
clone_size: .
j_call: TRBJ2-3
cdr3_aa: CASSFRASGGAVPSTDTQYF
cdr3_nt: TGCGCCAGCAGTTTCCGGGCTAGCGGGGGGGCAGTACCAAGCACAGATACGCAGTATTTT

d_call: .
v_call: TRBV6-5
clone_size: once
j_call: TRBJ2-5
cdr3_aa: CASSYTGQETQYF
cdr3_nt: TGTGCCAGCAGTTATACAGGGCAAGAGACCCAGTACTTC

d_call: .
v_call: TRBV28
clone_size: .
j_call: TRBJ2-4
cdr3_aa: CASSLVGAGAKNIQYF
cdr3_nt: TGTGCCAGCAGTTTAGTGGGGGCCGGGGCCAAAAACATTCAGTACTTC